This TCR beta chain emerged from a study of blood T cell repertoires in COVID-19. Turning to the study itself: Samples taken during acute and convalescent COVID-19 were collected in the United States, Italy and Spain. The analysed material was cDNA or gDNA that came from T cells, B-cell-depleted T cells, or PBMCs.

As handled by the study authors: Counts of nucleated cells, estimated from reference gene primer amplification, were obtained. The data were produced by immunoSEQ multiplex PCR, yet TCRdb's version contains in-frame clones alone and is incomplete. The V and J calls and clone size come from that table; D and trimming were worked out from the DNA. The sample carries roughly 170,000 clones, about four fifths recorded once. The CDR3 length is 15 residues. The trim removed 2 bases at V and 3 bases at J, leaving 4 bases unmatched. CDR1 and CDR2 from the germline V gene are SGHTA and FQGTGA. The sequencing sample was made of peripheral blood. V and J are TRBV7-3 and TRBJ2-3; TRBD2 matches at 8 bases. The source is a human donor in a cohort sampled during active COVID-19. CDR3 nucleotide sequence: TGTGCCAGCAGCTTAGGCGGGGGGCGGACAGATACGCAGTATTTT. Residues: CASSLGGGRTDTQYF. Combining the CDR3 with reference TRBV7-3 and TRBJ2-3 gives the whole variable domain GAGVSQTPSNKVTEKGKYVELRCDPISGHTALYWYRQSLGQGPEFLIYFQGTGAADDSGLPNDRFFAVRPEGSVSTLKIQRTERGDSAVYLCASSLGGGRTDTQYFGPGTRLTVL.